Listed below are T cell receptor beta chains from one sample, sequenced in a study of OX40 agonist ivuxolimab in advanced cancers. Assay used: immunoSEQ multiplex PCR; TCRdb lists only in-frame clones, some missing. Of about 83,000 clones listed, 88% were seen once; the top ten hold roughly 0.7%. The material sequenced was CD4+ or CD8+ T cells sorted from blood, taken in a trial of the OX40 agonist ivuxolimab. These receptor sequences come from an adult with an advanced solid tumor such as melanoma, head and neck, liver or kidney cancer. CDR3s include the opening cysteine and the closing phenylalanine or tryptophan. The D gene is left open where the match is weak. Clone size appears in some rows only: once, few, many, or a class for an expanded clone.

j_call cdr3_length clone_size v_call d_call cdr3_nt cdr3_aa
TRBJ1-2 14 . TRBV9 . TGTGCCAGCAGCGTAGGACACCTTAACTATGGCTACACCTTC CASSVGHLNYGYTF
TRBJ2-2 14 . TRBV9 . TGTGCCAGCAGCGTCCGTAATGGGGCCGGGGAGCTGTTTTTT CASSVRNGAGELFF
TRBJ2-6 21 . TRBV5-1 TRBD1 TGCGCCAGCAGCTTGGGGGGTTTCGACAGGGAAGGATTCTCTGGGGCCAACGTCCTGACTTTC CASSLGGFDREGFSGANVLTF
TRBJ2-5 14 . TRBV5-4 . TGTGCCAGCAGTCTCGCGGGGATACAAGAGACCCAGTACTTC CASSLAGIQETQYF
TRBJ2-1 13 . TRBV27 . TGTGCCAGCAATGACATTTCCTACAATGAGCAGTTCTTC CASNDISYNEQFF
TRBJ1-5 18 . TRBV6-1 TRBD1 TGTGCCAGCAGTGAGGCTAACAGGGGGTTGTATAGCAATCAGCCCCAGCATTTT CASSEANRGLYSNQPQHF
TRBJ2-3 15 . TRBV30 TRBD1 TGTGCCTGGGGGAAGGGGGCGATGGGCACAGATACGCAGTATTTT CAWGKGAMGTDTQYF
TRBJ2-7 16 . TRBV7-9 TRBD1 TGTGCCAGCAGCTTAGTGAGGGGGCCCAAAACCTACGAGCAGTACTTC CASSLVRGPKTYEQYF
TRBJ2-3 15 once TRBV19 TRBD1 TGTGCCAGTAGTATCGGGACAGGGGGCACAGATACGCAGTATTTT CASSIGTGGTDTQYF
TRBJ1-5 13 . TRBV27 . TGTGCCAGCAGTCCCACTTCCTCTTGGCCCCAGCATTTT CASSPTSSWPQHF
TRBJ2-6 20 . TRBV27 TRBD1 TGTGCCAGCAGTTTAGCCCCCGGGGACAGGGTGAGCTCTGGGGCCAACGTCCTGACTTTC CASSLAPGDRVSSGANVLTF
TRBJ1-2 15 . TRBV5-4 . TGTGCCAGCACCCGAAGTGGGGGGGCCAGCTATGGCTACACCTTC CASTRSGGASYGYTF
TRBJ2-5 13 . TRBV5-1 . TGCGCCAGCAGTCACGACACCCAAGAGACCCAGTACTTC CASSHDTQETQYF
TRBJ2-4 14 once TRBV29-1 TRBD2 TGCAGCGTTGAAGGGGGGGGTGGAGAAAACATTCAGTACTTC CSVEGGGGENIQYF
TRBJ2-1 15 . TRBV18 . TGTGCCAGCTCTTCAACCACTAGCACCTACAATGAGCAGTTCTTC CASSSTTSTYNEQFF
TRBJ2-2 14 . TRBV30 TRBD1 TGTGCCTGGAGTGATGACAGGGACACCGGGGAGCTGTTTTTT CAWSDDRDTGELFF
TRBJ2-3 14 once TRBV27 . TGTGCCAGCAAGGAGCACCTTGACACAGATACGCAGTATTTT CASKEHLDTDTQYF
TRBJ2-2 14 . TRBV6-5 . TGTGCCAGCAGACACCCCCAAGGCACCGGGGAGCTGTTTTTT CASRHPQGTGELFF
TRBJ2-7 15 . TRBV6-1 . TGTGCCAGCAGTGGCCCAGATCAGGGGTTTAGGGAGCAGTACTTC CASSGPDQGFREQYF
TRBJ2-4 16 . TRBV11-3 . TGTGCCAGCAGCTCCACAGGGCTTCGGGGCAAAAACATTCAGTACTTC CASSSTGLRGKNIQYF
TRBJ1-6 13 . TRBV5-4 . TGTGCCAGCACCGAGGATATCAATTCACCCCTCCACTTT CASTEDINSPLHF
TRBJ2-3 15 . TRBV5-1 TRBD2 TGCGCCAGCACTAAGGCCAGCGGGAACACAGATACGCAGTATTTT CASTKASGNTDTQYF
TRBJ2-7 14 . TRBV5-4 . TGTGCCAGCAGCTTGGGGGATCCGCCCTACGAGCAGTACTTC CASSLGDPPYEQYF
TRBJ2-3 18 . TRBV14 TRBD2 TGTGCCAGCAGCCAAGATCTACGGGAGGGTCGGTTTACAGATACGCAGTATTTT CASSQDLREGRFTDTQYF
TRBJ1-1 13 . TRBV27 . TGTGCCAGCAGTTCAGGGTGGCACACTGAAGCTTTCTTT CASSSGWHTEAFF
TRBJ1-2 13 once TRBV5-6 . TGTGCCAGCAGCTTAAGGGATTTCTATGGCTACACCTTC CASSLRDFYGYTF
TRBJ1-4 14 . TRBV6-6 . TGTGCCAGCTTTGACTACGTGGAAGGGGAAAAACTGTTTTTT CASFDYVEGEKLFF